Shown below are 21 T cell receptor beta chains from a single sample sequenced in a study of blood T cell repertoires in COVID-19. Generated by immunoSEQ multiplex PCR, the TCRdb table keeps only in-frame clones and is missing some. The sample contains roughly 40,000 clones, roughly 90% of which appear only once. Sequencing was carried out using peripheral blood. The receptor source for this set is a man in his fifties or sixties with active COVID-19.

Concerning this clone itself: Compared with germline, one end of the junction differs, possibly owing to a read error. The chain couples TRBV12-5 to TRBJ1-1, with 7 bases aligning to TRBD1. The germline gives CDR1 LGHNT, CDR2 FRNRAP. The CDR3 extends over 12 amino acids. The CDR3 region is CASGLNDRALDF. CDR3 in DNA: TGTGCTAGTGGTTTGAATGACAGGGCCCTTGACTTT.

The chain carries TRBV7-2 and TRBJ1-3; tentatively, D is TRBD1 (6 bases). This CDR3 region has 17 residues. V shed 2 bases and J shed 3 bases, with 17 bases lying between them. Germline assignment: CDR1 SGHTA and CDR2 FQGNSA. CDR3 sequence reads: CASSLNGRGTVGNTIYF. CDR3 nucleotide sequence: TGTGCCAGCAGCTTAAACGGCAGGGGAACCGTTGGAAACACCATATATTTT.

The J gene is TRBJ1-1, the V gene TRBV10-1, with 8 bases matching TRBD1. The CDR3 sequence is 16 residues long. CDR1 and CDR2 (germline): WNHNN, SYGVQD (reference sequence). Trimming at V came to 2 bases and at J to 1 base, leaving 6 bases not matched to a gene. The CDR3 coding sequence is TGCGCCAGCAGTGAGACTAGGACAGGGCCGAACACTGAAGCTTTCTTT. Its translation: CASSETRTGPNTEAFF.

The V and J genes are TRBV7-8 and TRBJ1-6, with 9 bases fitting TRBD1. After removal of 6 bases from V and 8 bases from J, the junction contained 8 bases not matched to a gene. The germline CDR1 and CDR2 sequences are SGHVS and FQNEAQ. This CDR3 has 15 residues. The CDR3 sequence is CASSRGQGIYSPLHF. Here the CDR3 DNA reads TGTGCCAGCAGTCGCGGACAGGGGATATATTCACCCCTCCACTTT.

This chain joins TRBV6-1 and TRBJ1-5; D is ambiguous. There are 15 residues in the CDR3. V dropped 0 bases and J dropped 9 bases, with 15 bases sitting between them. The germline CDR1 and CDR2 sequences are MNHNS and SASEGT. CDR3 sequence reads: CASSEADQRVGPQHF. CDR3 bases: TGTGCCAGCAGTGAAGCGGATCAGAGGGTTGGGCCCCAGCATTTT.

V usage is TRBV5-1 and J usage is TRBJ1-1; maybe TRBD1 (5 bases). Germline CDR1 reads SGHRS; CDR2 reads YFSETQ. CDR3 length equals 14 residues. Trimming shortened V by 4 bases and J by 4 bases, and 14 bases separated the two germline ends. For the CDR3, the DNA is TGCGCCAGCAGCCAACTGGACGGGGGCACTGAAGCTTTCTTT. Protein: CASSQLDGGTEAFF.

This clone was recorded once. The chain joins TRBV30 to TRBJ1-2; 7 bases map to TRBD1. The germline CDR1 and CDR2 sequences are GTSNPN and SVGIG (reference sequence). Losses at the gene ends were 2 bases for V and 7 bases for J; bases not matched to a gene: 7. This CDR3 region has 13 residues. CDR3 residues: CAWSPGQGVGYTF. The CDR3 DNA reads TGTGCCTGGAGTCCTGGGCAGGGGGTTGGCTACACCTTC.

The CDR3 region is CASSQCRVSGNQPQHF. CDR3 DNA: TGCGCCAGCAGTCAATGTCGTGTTTCCGGCAATCAGCCCCAGCATTTT. The chain has TRBV23-1 and TRBJ1-5; D gene unclear. TRBV23-1 is flagged as an ORF with uncertain function. V dropped 1 base and J dropped 2 bases, with 12 bases sitting between them. The CDR3 extends over 16 amino acids.

The CDR3: CASSEGIELTYEQYF. Written as DNA, the CDR3 is TGTGCCAGCAGCGAGGGGATAGAACTAACCTACGAGCAGTACTTC. The J gene is TRBJ2-7, the V gene TRBV9; a possible D gene is TRBD1 (5 bases). With 3 bases removed from V and 2 bases from J, the gap between germline ends came to 15 bases. Germline values: CDR1 SGDLS, CDR2 YYNGEE. The CDR3 has 15 amino acids.

The chain employs TRBV27 and TRBJ2-7; a possible D gene is TRBD1 (6 bases). This CDR3 has 14 amino acids. V lost 6 bases and J lost 0, with 12 bases in between. Per the germline V gene, CDR1 is MNHEY and CDR2 is SMNVEV (reference sequence). The CDR3 nucleotides read TGTGCCAGCAGCGGACAGCGGAGCTCCTACGAGCAGTACTTC. Residues: CASSGQRSSYEQYF.

This chain links TRBV28 with TRBJ1-2; 9 bases line up with TRBD1. The CDR3 is 16 residues long. Trimming cost V 6 bases and J 5 bases; bases outside gene matches: 13. Germline V gene lookup returns CDR1 MDHEN and CDR2 SYDVKM. In nucleotides, the CDR3 is TGTGCCAGCAGCCCAGGACAGGGGATTCGAGGGTATGGCTACACCTTC. As protein: CASSPGQGIRGYGYTF.

The rearrangement links TRBV14 to TRBJ1-5, with 8 bases fitting TRBD1. CDR1 and CDR2 from the germline V gene are SGHDN and FVKESK. The CDR3 totals 15 residues. The V segment lost 4 bases and the J segment 4 bases; nucleotides outside the gene matches: 6. The CDR3 DNA reads TGTGCCAGCAGCCCATCCGGACAGGGAAATCAGCCCCAGCATTTT. Protein sequence: CASSPSGQGNQPQHF. The complete variable domain, with remaining parts taken from reference TRBV14 and TRBJ1-5, reads EAGVTQFPSHSVIEKGQTVTLRCDPISGHDNLYWYRRVMGKEIKFLLHFVKESKQDESGMPNNRFLAERTGGTYSTLKVQPAELEDSGVYFCASSPSGQGNQPQHFGDGTRLSIL.

The chain uses TRBV7-9 and TRBJ1-2; D is unclear. Between the trimmed V and J ends, which lost 8 bases and 3 bases, there was a span of 13 bases. The CDR3 is 13 amino acids. Germline V gene sequence: CDR1 SEHNR, CDR2 FQNEAQ (reference sequence). In DNA form, the CDR3 reads TGTGCCAGCCTCTCTGAGAGGGACTATGGCTACACCTTC. Protein product: CASLSERDYGYTF.

This rearrangement joins TRBV3-1 (or the pseudogene TRBV3-2) to TRBJ1-2; maybe TRBD1 (5 bases). Deletions cut 6 bases from V and 4 bases from J, with 18 bases between. Germline V gene lookup returns CDR1 LGHDT and CDR2 YNNKEL (reference sequence). This CDR3 is 15 amino acids long. CDR3 DNA: TGTGCCAGCAGTCTCTGGGGCAGGCATTCCTATGGCTACACCTTC. The encoded protein is CASSLWGRHSYGYTF.

This chain uses TRBV7-2 with TRBJ1-5; D is possibly TRBD1 (5 bases). This CDR3 is 14 amino acids long. The germline V and J ends were trimmed by 4 bases and 3 bases, with 10 bases remaining between them. CDR1 is SGHTA and CDR2 is FQGNSA in the germline V gene. This CDR3 reads CASSSSRDNQPQHF. CDR3 DNA: TGTGCCAGCAGCTCCTCCAGGGACAATCAGCCCCAGCATTTT.

CDR3 amino acids: CASSPLGGGQTYEQYF. The CDR3 nucleotides are TGTGCCAGCAGCCCCCTCGGCGGGGGGCAAACCTACGAGCAGTACTTC. The chain recombines TRBV4-2 with TRBJ2-7, with TRBD2 matching over 8 bases. This CDR3 spans 16 amino acids. The germline V gene has CDR1 LGHNA and CDR2 YNFKEQ. The V gene end was trimmed by 4 bases and the J gene end by 2 bases; junction bases not matched to a gene: 10.

The chain combines TRBV7-2 with TRBJ1-5, with D tentatively TRBD1 (6 bases). There are 14 residues in the CDR3. Between the trimmed V and J ends, which lost 3 bases and 2 bases, there was a span of 8 bases. Germline CDR1 reads SGHTA; CDR2 reads FQGNSA. CDR3 DNA sequence: TGTGCCAGCAGCTTGGGACACGGCAATCAGCCCCAGCATTTT. Its protein product is CASSLGHGNQPQHF. Full variable domain (outside the CDR3, taken from reference TRBV7-2 and TRBJ1-5): GAGVSQSPSNKVTEKGKDVELRCDPISGHTALYWYRQSLGQGLEFLIYFQGNSAPDKSGLPSDRFSAERTGGSVSTLTIQRTQQEDSAVYLCASSLGHGNQPQHFGDGTRLSIL.

The chain combines TRBV9 with TRBJ1-4; D is possibly TRBD1 (6 bases). V was trimmed by 4 bases and J by 7 bases, leaving 17 bases between them. The CDR3 is made up of 15 amino acids. Germline V gene lookup returns CDR1 SGDLS and CDR2 YYNGEE. The chain's CDR3 is CASSQGGIEREKLFF. DNA of the CDR3: TGTGCCAGCAGCCAAGGGGGAATCGAGCGTGAAAAACTGTTTTTT.

The chain couples TRBV5-6 to TRBJ1-1; possible D gene TRBD1, 5 bases. This CDR3 spans 14 amino acids. The V end was cut by 1 base, the J end by 10 bases, with 17 bases between. Germline loops: CDR1 SGHDT, CDR2 YYEEEE. CDR3 residues: CASSLQDRQGRAFF. CDR3 coding DNA: TGTGCCAGCAGCTTGCAAGATAGGCAGGGTCGAGCTTTCTTT.

Written as DNA, the CDR3 is TGTGCCAGCAGTCATAGGGACAGCGTTTTCCAGGTCTATGGCTACACCTTC. Translation gives CASSHRDSVFQVYGYTF. This chain connects TRBV2 to TRBJ1-2; TRBD1 agrees at 7 bases. Germline loops: CDR1 SNHLY, CDR2 FYNNEI. The CDR3 loop spans 17 amino acids. V dropped 5 bases and J dropped 4; count of bases not matched to a gene: 16.

V is TRBV6-5 and J is TRBJ1-2, with D possibly TRBD1 on 6 matching bases. CDR3 length: 15 residues. Germline V CDR1 and CDR2: MNHEY, SVGAGI. V was pared by 6 bases and J by 6 bases, with 20 bases between. The CDR3 region is CASRAPGQGPHGYTF. The CDR3, as DNA: TGTGCCAGCAGGGCCCCGGGACAAGGGCCTCATGGCTACACCTTC.